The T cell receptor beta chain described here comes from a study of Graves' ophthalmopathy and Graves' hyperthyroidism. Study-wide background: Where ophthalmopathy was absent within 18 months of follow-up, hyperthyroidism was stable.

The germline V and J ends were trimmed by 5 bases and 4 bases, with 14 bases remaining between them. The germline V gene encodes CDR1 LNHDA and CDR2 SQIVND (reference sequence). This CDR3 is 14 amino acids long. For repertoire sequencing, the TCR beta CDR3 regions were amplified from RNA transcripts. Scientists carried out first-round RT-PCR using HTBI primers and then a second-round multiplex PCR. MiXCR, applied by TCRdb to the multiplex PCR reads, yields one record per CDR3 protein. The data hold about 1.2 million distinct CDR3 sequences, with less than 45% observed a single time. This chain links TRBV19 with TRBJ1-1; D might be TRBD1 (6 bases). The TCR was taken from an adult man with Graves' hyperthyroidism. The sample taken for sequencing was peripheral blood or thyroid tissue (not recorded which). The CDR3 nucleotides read TGTGCCAGTAGTTCCTTAGTGGGGGCCACTGAAGCTTTCTTT. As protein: CASSSLVGATEAFF. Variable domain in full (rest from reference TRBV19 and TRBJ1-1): DGGITQSPKYLFRKEGQNVTLSCEQNLNHDAMYWYRQDPGQGLRLIYYSQIVNDFQKGDIAEGYSVSREKKESFPLTVTSAQKNPTAFYLCASSSLVGATEAFFGQGTRLTVV.